Here is one TCR beta chain with its context. Per the study methods: Amplification from reference gene primers served as the basis for estimated nucleated cell counts. Data came from immunoSEQ multiplex PCR; TCRdb stores just in-frame clones and leaves some out. For V, J and clone size, that table is used; D and trimming come from the DNA. The sample includes about 82,000 clones, under 80% seen only once; the top ten take 2.5% to 3%. This record belongs to a study of blood T cell repertoires in COVID-19. Study background: The cDNA or gDNA used as material had been derived from T cells, B-cell-depleted T cells, or PBMCs.

V was shortened by 5 bases and J by 10 bases, with 15 bases between the two germline ends. CDR3 length equals 13 residues. Per germline, CDR1 SGHTA and CDR2 FQGTGA. The origin of this receptor is a human donor with acute or convalescent COVID-19. The donor label of this sample is uncertain. J is TRBJ2-1 and V is TRBV7-3; D unresolved. The specimen sequenced was peripheral blood. The CDR3 coding sequence is TGTGCCAGCAGCCTCCTGACTGGCCGCGAGCAGTTCTTC. Encoded protein: CASSLLTGREQFF.